The rows below give T cell receptor beta chains drawn from one sample of a study of CD8 T cells in ankylosing spondylitis. TCRdb called the 5' RACE reads again in MiXCR, with one record for every CDR3 protein. The data hold roughly 450,000 distinct CDR3 sequences, with around 26% observed a single time. The material sequenced was blood, either unsorted or a sorted T cell fraction (not recorded which). These receptors were obtained from a male donor with ankylosing spondylitis. CDR3s include the opening cysteine and the closing phenylalanine or tryptophan. D genes are given only for firm matches. The listing skips clone size in some rows; elsewhere it reads once, few, many or a size class.

TRBD2	TRBV4-2	many	TRBJ2-4	TGTGCCAGCAGCGGGGGGGGTAGCGGCCCCAAAAACATTCAGTACTTC	CASSGGGSGPKNIQYF
.	TRBV11-2	few	TRBJ1-1	TGTGCCAGCAGCTTGGAAGTCTGGGGGCGTCAAGCTTTCTTT	CASSLEVWGRQAFF
TRBD1	TRBV7-2	.	TRBJ1-2	TGTGCCAGCAGCCCAGACCCGACAGGGTGGAACTATGGCTACACCTTC	CASSPDPTGWNYGYTF
.	TRBV6-2/TRBV6-3	.	TRBJ1-5	TGTGCCAGCAGTGGGGGCGGGGGAGGTGGTCAGCCCCAGCATTTT	CASSGGGGGGQPQHF
.	TRBV6-1	.	TRBJ2-1	TGTGCCAGCATAGGGGCAGGGATAGGGTACAATGAGCAGTTCTTC	CASIGAGIGYNEQFF
TRBD2	TRBV12-3/TRBV12-4	many	TRBJ2-1	TGTGCCAGCAGTTTAGGTGGGAGGGCCGGTAATGAGCAGTTCTTC	CASSLGGRAGNEQFF
TRBD2	TRBV20-1	.	TRBJ2-1	TGCAGTGCCACCGGGACTAGCGGGAGAACGGGTTACAATGAGCAGTTCTTC	CSATGTSGRTGYNEQFF
.	TRBV12-3/TRBV12-4	.	TRBJ1-2	TGTGCCAGCAGTTTACAAACAGGGACTAACTATGGCTACACCTTC	CASSLQTGTNYGYTF
.	TRBV3-1	.	TRBJ2-5	TGTGCCAGCAGCCTTCGACTCCAAAAAGAGACCCAGTACTTC	CASSLRLQKETQYF
.	TRBV3-1	.	TRBJ2-7	TGTGCCAGCAGCCAGACGGTGCAGAGCTCCTACGAGCAGTACTTC	CASSQTVQSSYEQYF
TRBD2	TRBV14	.	TRBJ2-5	TGTGCCAGCAGCCCTTTAGCGGGAGATGATCAAGAGACCCAGTACTTC	CASSPLAGDDQETQYF
.	TRBV12-5	.	TRBJ1-1	TGTGCTAGTGCCCTCACAGGGAGCACTGAAGCTTTCTTT	CASALTGSTEAFF
.	TRBV20-1	few	TRBJ2-1	TGCAGTGCTAGGGTACTACAGGGTTACAATGAGCAGTTCTTC	CSARVLQGYNEQFF
.	TRBV4-2	.	TRBJ1-2	TGTGCCAGCAGCCAAGATGAGTTAGGCTACACCTTC	CASSQDELGYTF
.	TRBV12-3/TRBV12-4	many	TRBJ1-5	TGTGCCAGCAGTTTAAGTAGCAATCAGCCCCAGCATTTT	CASSLSSNQPQHF
.	TRBV20-1	once	TRBJ1-2	TGCAGTGCTAGTCTTCAGGGAAAGACTAACTATGGCTACACCTTC	CSASLQGKTNYGYTF
.	TRBV20-1	.	TRBJ2-1	TGCAGTGCTAGAGATTACCGGGACGCAACCCGGAGAGAGCAGTTCTTC	CSARDYRDATRREQFF
.	TRBV11-2	.	TRBJ2-5	TGTGCCAGCAGGCTGGGACGGGAAGAGACCCAGTACTTC	CASRLGREETQYF
TRBD1	TRBV29-1	few	TRBJ2-7	TGCAGCGGCAAATTGACAGGGGCCTACGAGCAGTACTTC	CSGKLTGAYEQYF
.	TRBV6-2/TRBV6-3	.	TRBJ2-2	TGTGCCAGCAGTTACCCGGGTCTAATAGGCGGGGAGCTGTTTTTT	CASSYPGLIGGELFF
TRBD2	TRBV20-1	.	TRBJ2-5	TGCAGTGCCAAAGAGGTAGCGGGTCAAGGGGAAACCCAGTACTTC	CSAKEVAGQGETQYF
TRBD2	TRBV9	few	TRBJ2-1	TGTGCCAGCAGCGTTCGAGGTAGCGGGAGTAATGAGCAGTTCTTC	CASSVRGSGSNEQFF
.	TRBV5-1	.	TRBJ1-2	TGCGCCAGCAGCTTGGTCGACAGTACCTCTAACTATGGCTACACCTTC	CASSLVDSTSNYGYTF
.	TRBV6-2/TRBV6-3	few	TRBJ2-1	TGTGCCAGCAGTTACTTTCGTAAAGAGCAGTTCTTC	CASSYFRKEQFF
.	TRBV3-1	few	TRBJ2-4	TGTGCCAGCAGCCTAGTAGCCAAAAACATTCAGTACTTC	CASSLVAKNIQYF
TRBD1	TRBV2	few	TRBJ1-5	TGTGCCAGCAGATTCCCGGGACAGGGAAATCAGCCCCAGCATTTT	CASRFPGQGNQPQHF
.	TRBV29-1	many	TRBJ2-3	TGCAGCGTTGAAGACAGGGGCACAGATACGCAGTATTTT	CSVEDRGTDTQYF
.	TRBV7-7	.	TRBJ2-1	TGTGCCAGCAGCAAAGACTGGTCGAGTGAGCAGTTCTTC	CASSKDWSSEQFF
.	TRBV28	.	TRBJ1-6	TGTGCCAGCAGTTTGAGTGGTATCCATAATTCACCCCTCCACTTT	CASSLSGIHNSPLHF
.	TRBV5-1	.	TRBJ1-5	TGCGCCAGCAGCTTGGCGGGGGGCATCCATCAGCCCCAGCATTTT	CASSLAGGIHQPQHF
.	TRBV5-6	once	TRBJ2-3	TGTGCCAGCAGCTTGATGGGGGGGCTGGGCAATCAGCCCCAGTATTTT	CASSLMGGLGNQPQYF
TRBD1	TRBV14	.	TRBJ1-4	TGTGCCAGCAGCTGGACAGGAAATGAAAAACTGTTTTTT	CASSWTGNEKLFF
.	TRBV20-1	few	TRBJ1-3	TGCAGTGCTTTTTTCCGGGGGAATGGAAACACCATATATTTT	CSAFFRGNGNTIYF
TRBD1	TRBV7-9	few	TRBJ2-7	TGTGCCAGCAGCCCGGGACAGGGGGCTGGCTACGAGCAGTACTTC	CASSPGQGAGYEQYF
.	TRBV12-3/TRBV12-4	few	TRBJ2-5	TGTGCCAGCACCCCAGGAGGGGTAGAGACCCAGTACTTC	CASTPGGVETQYF
.	TRBV20-1	few	TRBJ1-1	TGCAGTGCCTCCCTGCCAGGCAAGAACACTGAAGCTTTCTTT	CSASLPGKNTEAFF
TRBD1	TRBV29-1	.	TRBJ2-3	TGCAGCGTTGGAGGACAGGCCCTCGGGGATACGCAGTATTTT	CSVGGQALGDTQYF